One sample yielded the 9 T cell receptor beta chains listed below, sequenced in a study of PD-1 blockade in classical Hodgkin lymphoma. TCRdb's copy holds only in-frame clones and misses some; the assay was immunoSEQ multiplex PCR. The table records some 100,000 clones, just under 95% of them present only once. Relapse after autologous stem cell transplantation occurred in every patient, and brentuximab vedotin exposure varied. The sample was peripheral blood mononuclear cells (PBMCs), taken at baseline. The source is a human donor with classical Hodgkin lymphoma.

CDR3 in DNA: TGTGCCAGCAGTCCGCTAGTTGGCGGGGAGCTGTTTTTT. Its protein is CASSPLVGGELFF. The J gene is TRBJ2-2, the V gene TRBV2, with D hard to call. Germline V lookup: CDR1 SNHLY, CDR2 FYNNEI. The V end lost 5 bases, the J end lost 7 bases, and 11 bases lay between the germline ends. This CDR3 is built from 13 residues.

The chain is built from TRBV18 and TRBJ1-1, with 10 bases lining up with TRBD1. Per the germline V gene, CDR1 is KGHSH and CDR2 is LQKENI. V dropped 3 bases and J dropped 4; count of bases not matched to a gene: 8. The CDR3 is 16 residues long. DNA of the CDR3: TGTGCCAGCTCACCCCTTTATGGGGACAGGGGCACTGAAGCTTTCTTT. Translated, it gives CASSPLYGDRGTEAFF.

This sequence joins TRBV10-3 and TRBJ2-7; 8 bases line up with TRBD1. The CDR3 contains 13 residues. With 10 bases clipped from V and 2 bases from J, the junction kept 7 bases outside the gene matches. Germline V gene sequence: CDR1 ENHRY, CDR2 SYGVKD. This CDR3 is CATDRQGPYEQYF. In nucleotides, the CDR3 is TGTGCCACCGACAGACAGGGGCCCTACGAGCAGTACTTC.

About this clone: Other DNA sequences in the sample encode the same CDR3. The gene calls are TRBV19 and TRBJ2-7; D ambiguous. The CDR3 sequence is 11 residues long. V was cut by 3 bases and J by 4 bases, with 4 bases left in between. The germline gives CDR1 LNHDA, CDR2 SQIVND (reference sequence). DNA for the CDR3: TGTGCCAGTAGTATTGGATACGAGCAGTACTTC. The encoded protein is CASSIGYEQYF. The variable domain in full, completed from reference TRBV19 and TRBJ2-7, reads DGGITQSPKYLFRKEGQNVTLSCEQNLNHDAMYWYRQDPGQGLRLIYYSQIVNDFQKGDIAEGYSVSREKKESFPLTVTSAQKNPTAFYLCASSIGYEQYFGPGTRLTVT.

V gene TRBV29-1 combines with J gene TRBJ2-1; 9 bases align to TRBD1. V lost 7 bases, J lost 3 bases, and 7 bases stayed unmatched. The CDR3 is made up of 14 amino acids. From germline, CDR1 is SQVTM and CDR2 ANQGSEA. CDR3 sequence (DNA): TGCAGCGGCCCGACAGGGGGAGGCTACAATGAGCAGTTCTTC. It codes for CSGPTGGGYNEQFF.

The chain is built from TRBV6-1 and TRBJ2-1; the D is unclear. Looked up from germline, CDR1 is MNHNS and CDR2 is SASEGT. The CDR3 is made up of 14 amino acids. Trimming left V 10 bases short and J 0 bases short, with 13 bases between. This CDR3 reads CAIRRSSSYNEQFF. CDR3 in DNA: TGTGCCATCCGTAGATCCAGCTCCTACAATGAGCAGTTCTTC.

CDR3 DNA: TGTGCCAGCAGCCGAGGTACTAGCGCATCCTACGAGCAGTACTTC. The encoded protein is CASSRGTSASYEQYF. The chain carries TRBV6-5 and TRBJ2-7; TRBD2 aligns across 7 bases. Germline loops: CDR1 MNHEY, CDR2 SVGAGI. With V trimmed by 6 bases and J by 1 base, 9 bases remained unmatched. This CDR3 has 15 amino acids.

The chain employs TRBV5-4 and TRBJ2-1; D assignment may be TRBD1 or TRBD2 (5 bases each). The V gene lost 0 bases and the J gene lost 7 bases, with 11 bases spanning the gap. Germline V lookup: CDR1 SGHNT, CDR2 YYREEE (reference sequence). CDR3 size: 14 residues. In DNA form, the CDR3 reads TGTGCCAGCAGCTTGGAGGGGACCCTGAATGAGCAGTTCTTC. Residues: CASSLEGTLNEQFF.

The chain uses TRBV29-1 and TRBJ1-2; D not resolved. The CDR3 length is 13 residues. Germline V CDR1 and CDR2: SQVTM, ANQGSEA. With 4 bases removed from V and 5 bases from J, the gap between germline ends came to 14 bases. CDR3 in amino acids: CSVGGGGLYGYTF. As DNA, the CDR3 is TGCAGCGTTGGTGGAGGAGGGTTATATGGCTACACCTTC.